The text below deals with one TCR beta chain. After removal of 6 bases from V and 8 bases from J, the junction contained 11 bases not matched to a gene. CDR3 length: 17 residues. The germline V gene encodes CDR1 MNHEY and CDR2 SMNVEV (reference sequence). Repertoires were generated with immunoSEQ multiplex PCR, while TCRdb's copy carries only in-frame clones and drops some. The repertoire has roughly 850,000 clones, about 97% of them found once; the top ten carry around 0.21%. CD8 cells classed as naive were CD45RO-negative and positively selected for CCR7, excluding terminally differentiated effector memory CD45RA+ cells. The data are from a study of shared clonotypes between healthy human individuals.

The sample consisted of naive CD8+ T cells sorted from blood. The sequence was collected from a man aged 25-40 years in good health. This chain connects TRBV27 to TRBJ2-1; 15 bases are a match to TRBD2. CDR3 sequence (DNA): TGTGCCAGCAGCCCCTTTTCCGGGACTAGCGGGAGGTATGAGCAGTTCTTC. This gives the protein CASSPFSGTSGRYEQFF.